This passage covers 2 T cell receptor beta chains from one sample sequenced in a study of T cell changes during pregnancy in multiple sclerosis. Assay used: immunoSEQ multiplex PCR; TCRdb lists only in-frame clones, some missing. The repertoire holds some 130,000 clones, about 95% seen once, with 0.4% to 0.5% in the top ten. The sample in question was peripheral blood, obtained after pregnancy. Receptors originate from a female donor with multiple sclerosis, enrolled in a pregnancy study.

V gene TRBV10-1 combines with J gene TRBJ2-7; D may be TRBD2 (5 bases). Germline-derived CDR1 and CDR2 are WNHNN and SYGVQD (reference sequence). The CDR3 length is 15 residues. V lost 5 bases and J 2 bases, leaving 16 bases between the germline ends. The CDR3 sequence is CASSMEVPTTYEQYF. The CDR3 DNA reads TGCGCCAGCAGTATGGAGGTACCGACCACCTACGAGCAGTACTTC.

The gene calls are TRBV27 and TRBJ2-7, with a possible D match to TRBD2 (7 bases). Germline assignment: CDR1 MNHEY and CDR2 SMNVEV (reference sequence). V lost 7 bases, J lost 5 bases, and 18 bases lay in between. This CDR3 has 14 amino acids. The CDR3 loop is CASTKGGVGNEQYF. Here the CDR3 DNA reads TGTGCCAGCACCAAGGGGGGGGTCGGGAACGAGCAGTACTTC.